This entry lists 16 T cell receptor beta chains sequenced from one sample in a study of blood T cell repertoires in COVID-19. Data came from immunoSEQ multiplex PCR; TCRdb stores just in-frame clones and leaves some out. The top ten clones hold 5.5% to 6.5% of a sample with 43,000 or so clones, approximately 82% of them seen once. The sample was peripheral blood. These receptors originate from a woman aged 80 or over with acute or convalescent COVID-19.

This clone was seen a few times. The chain carries TRBV18 and TRBJ1-3, with a weak D call TRBD1 (6 bases). This CDR3 has 16 residues. Per germline, CDR1 KGHSH and CDR2 LQKENI. Between the trimmed V and J ends, which lost 2 bases and 0 bases, there was a span of 11 bases. This CDR3 reads CASSPGGRYSGNTIYF. The CDR3 DNA reads as TGTGCCAGCTCACCAGGGGGCAGGTACTCTGGAAACACCATATATTTT.

DNA for the CDR3: TGTGCCAGCTCGGAGACAAGCGGGACTGAAGCTTTCTTT. It is translated as CASSETSGTEAFF. J is TRBJ1-1 and V is TRBV18; D gene uncertain. This CDR3 contains 13 residues. CDR1 KGHSH and CDR2 LQKENI come from the germline V gene. Trimming left V 6 bases short and J 5 bases short, with 13 bases between.

This chain uses TRBV5-1 with TRBJ1-4; 8 positions match TRBD1. Germline CDR1 and CDR2: SGHRS and YFSETQ. After removal of 0 bases from V and 8 bases from J, the junction contained 6 bases not matched to a gene. CDR3 size: 15 residues. The CDR3 DNA follows: TGCGCCAGCAGCTTGGCGACAGGGGTGGGCGAAAAACTGTTTTTT. This encodes CASSLATGVGEKLFF.

The chain has TRBV5-1 and TRBJ2-2, with 7 bases lining up with TRBD2. Germline V gene lookup returns CDR1 SGHRS and CDR2 YFSETQ. This CDR3 comprises 16 residues. V gave up 4 bases and J gave up 4 bases; unmatched junction bases: 10. The CDR3 loop is CASSDGTKAGTGELFF. The DNA of the CDR3 is TGCGCCAGCAGCGATGGGACTAAAGCCGGCACCGGGGAGCTGTTTTTT.

The chain links TRBV30 to TRBJ1-4; 7 positions agree with TRBD1. Per the germline V gene, CDR1 is GTSNPN and CDR2 is SVGIG (reference sequence). This CDR3 spans 13 amino acids. The V gene end was trimmed by 3 bases and the J gene end by 3 bases; junction bases not matched to a gene: 1. The CDR3 DNA sequence: TGTGCCTGGAGCCAGGGGGCTAATGAAAAACTGTTTTTT. Amino acid sequence: CAWSQGANEKLFF.

This clone was seen a few times. The V call is TRBV7-2, the J call TRBJ2-2, with 7 bases fitting TRBD2. This CDR3 region has 16 residues. The V gene end was trimmed by 1 base and the J gene end by 4 bases; junction bases not matched to a gene: 6. CDR1 and CDR2 from the germline V gene are SGHTA and FQGNSA. The CDR3 loop is CASSLEAGASTGELFF. The CDR3 DNA is TGTGCCAGCAGCTTAGAGGCGGGAGCCAGCACCGGGGAGCTGTTTTTT. Looking up the rest from reference TRBV7-2 and TRBJ2-2 gives the full variable domain: GAGVSQSPSNKVTEKGKDVELRCDPISGHTALYWYRQSLGQGLEFLIYFQGNSAPDKSGLPSDRFSAERTGGSVSTLTIQRTQQEDSAVYLCASSLEAGASTGELFFGEGSRLTVL.

The chain uses TRBV15 and TRBJ1-6; D gene ambiguous. The CDR3 covers 14 residues. Trimming stripped 6 bases from V and 7 bases from J, with 13 bases between. Germline CDR1 and CDR2: LNHNV and YYDKDF (reference sequence). The CDR3 DNA follows: TGTGCCACCAGACAACGAGGCGGGAATTCACCCCTCCACTTT. As protein: CATRQRGGNSPLHF.

The chain recombines TRBV4-1 with TRBJ2-7; 13 bases are a match to TRBD2. The CDR3 runs to 15 residues. With 4 bases clipped from V and 7 bases from J, the junction kept 7 bases outside the gene matches. Per germline, CDR1 MGHRA and CDR2 YSYEKL. As DNA, the CDR3 is TGCGCCAGCAGCCCCGGACTAGCGGGGGCAGAGGAGCAGTACTTC. This sequence encodes CASSPGLAGAEEQYF.

This clone appeared a few times. The chain links TRBV3-1 (or the pseudogene TRBV3-2) to TRBJ2-7; weak D call: TRBD1 (5 bases). The CDR3 is 12 amino acids. Deletions cut 1 base from V and 6 bases from J, with 7 bases between. Germline V gene data show CDR1 as LGHDT and CDR2 as YNNKEL (reference sequence). Written as DNA, the CDR3 is TGTGCCAGCAGCCAAGTCCAGGGCGAGCAGTACTTC. This encodes CASSQVQGEQYF.

In this sample, this clone turned up once. The chain has TRBV30 and TRBJ1-2, with 7 positions matching TRBD1. This CDR3 region has 14 residues. The V gene end was trimmed by 5 bases and the J gene end by 0 bases; junction bases not matched to a gene: 6. In germline, CDR1 is GTSNPN, CDR2 SVGIG (reference sequence). CDR3 bases: TGTGCCTGGGCCGGGGACAGAGCTAACTATGGCTACACCTTC. Residues: CAWAGDRANYGYTF. The entire variable domain, with the rest obtained from reference TRBV30 and TRBJ1-2, is as follows: SQTIHQWPATLVQPVGSPLSLECTVEGTSNPNLYWYRQAAGRGLQLLFYSVGIGQISSEVPQNLSASRPQDRQFILSSKKLLLSDSGFYLCAWAGDRANYGYTFGSGTRLTVV.

This clone appeared once. This chain joins TRBV5-1 and TRBJ2-3; D may be TRBD2 (5 bases). The CDR3 spans 14 residues. CDR1 and CDR2 from the germline V gene are SGHRS and YFSETQ. Trimming left V 1 base short and J 1 base short, with 7 bases between. The chain's CDR3 is CASSLRTGTDTQYF. DNA of the CDR3: TGCGCCAGCAGCTTGAGGACTGGCACAGATACGCAGTATTTT.

The chain's CDR3 is CSASFGGASYNEQFF. The CDR3 DNA reads as TGCAGTGCTAGTTTCGGGGGGGCTTCCTACAATGAGCAGTTCTTC. The chain combines TRBV20-1 with TRBJ2-1; TRBD2 matches 8 bases. Trimming at V came to 3 bases and at J to 1 base, leaving 5 bases not matched to a gene. This CDR3 spans 15 amino acids. Germline CDR1 and CDR2: DFQATT and SNEGSKA (reference sequence).

The V gene is TRBV7-9, the J gene TRBJ2-3, with 10 bases identical to TRBD1. The CDR3 extends over 15 amino acids. The V gene's germline CDR1 is SEHNR and CDR2 FQNEAQ (reference sequence). Trimming took 1 base from V and 5 from J; bases not matched to a gene: 3. CDR3 DNA: TGTGCCAGCAGCTTAGGGACAGGGGGAGGAGATACGCAGTATTTT. This sequence encodes CASSLGTGGGDTQYF.

CDR3 residues: CASRRQGRNEKLFF. The CDR3 bases are TGTGCCAGCAGACGACAGGGAAGAAATGAAAAACTGTTTTTT. V and J are TRBV6-5 and TRBJ1-4; 7 positions match TRBD1. Germline V CDR1 and CDR2: MNHEY, SVGAGI. Trimming at V came to 6 bases and at J to 5 bases, leaving 6 bases not matched to a gene. This CDR3 is built from 14 residues.

The genes are TRBV5-1 and TRBJ2-6, with D hard to call. Trimming pared 6 bases from V and 1 base from J, leaving 8 bases between. The V gene's germline CDR1 is SGHRS and CDR2 YFSETQ. CDR3 length: 14 amino acids. The CDR3 nucleotides are TGCGCCAGCAATCAGGAATCTGGGGCCAACGTCCTGACTTTC. It is translated as CASNQESGANVLTF. The full variable domain, with the rest looked up from reference TRBV5-1 and TRBJ2-6, is KAGVTQTPRYLIKTRGQQVTLSCSPISGHRSVSWYQQTPGQGLQFLFEYFSETQRNKGNFPGRFSGRQFSNSRSEMNVSTLELGDSALYLCASNQESGANVLTFGAGSRLTVL.

The CDR3 coding sequence is TGTGCCAGCAGCCAAGGAATTGGGGACTACCAAGAGACCCAGTACTTC. Translation: CASSQGIGDYQETQYF. This rearrangement joins TRBV14 to TRBJ2-5, with TRBD2 as a possible D gene (6 bases). From germline, CDR1 is SGHDN and CDR2 FVKESK. Trimming removed 1 base at V and 0 bases at J, with 12 bases between. The length of the CDR3 is 16 residues.